One sample yielded the 20 T cell receptor beta chains listed below, sequenced in a study of blood T cells in healthy people across ages. Sample-barcoded 5' priming and a J-beta primer mix drove a second PCR of 7 to 11 cycles. TCRdb processed the 5' RACE reads anew with MiXCR; each CDR3 protein has one entry. The table includes around 750,000 distinct CDR3 sequences, about 48% detected once. Sequencing was done on a sample of blood. Receptor source: an elderly man in good health.

The chain uses TRBV18 and TRBJ2-3; 8 nucleotides line up with TRBD2. CDR1 and CDR2 from the germline V gene are KGHSH and LQKENI. V was pared by 2 bases and J by 14 bases, with 6 bases of the junction left unmatched. This CDR3 has 12 amino acids. In DNA form, the CDR3 reads TGTGCCAGCTCACCAGAAGTGCGGGAGGTGTATTTT. This gives the protein CASSPEVREVYF.

This clonotype has just a few counts. J is TRBJ2-5 and V is TRBV25-1; D gene unclear. The V end lost 2 bases, the J end lost 5 bases, and 9 bases lay between the germline ends. CDR1 is MGHDK, CDR2 SYGVNS, per germline. The CDR3 has 13 amino acids. Written as DNA, the CDR3 is TGTGCCAGCAGTGAAGCCGGACGGGAGACCCAGTACTTC. It codes for CASSEAGRETQYF.

This clonotype was recorded a few times. V and J are TRBV5-6 and TRBJ2-3, with D unclear. Germline CDR1 reads SGHDT; CDR2 reads YYEEEE. Trimming shortened V by 1 base and J by 1 base, and 7 bases separated the two germline ends. This CDR3 region has 14 residues. The chain's CDR3 is CASSLSGRTDTQYF. In nucleotides, the CDR3 is TGTGCCAGCAGCTTGTCTGGACGCACAGATACGCAGTATTTT.

The rearrangement links TRBV19 to TRBJ2-5; 8 positions agree with TRBD1. Germline CDR1 LNHDA, CDR2 SQIVND (reference sequence). V gave up 7 bases and J gave up 2 bases; unmatched junction bases: 3. There are 13 residues in the CDR3. This CDR3 is CASTNRGQETQYF. For the CDR3, the DNA is TGTGCCAGTACCAACAGGGGGCAAGAGACCCAGTACTTC.

This clonotype was seen a handful of times. The genes are TRBV3-1 and TRBJ1-2; 11 nucleotides match TRBD1. Trimming took 3 bases from V and 3 from J; bases not matched to a gene: 3. The germline CDR1 and CDR2 sequences are LGHDT and YNNKEL (reference sequence). This CDR3 has 15 residues. The CDR3 nucleotides read TGTGCCAGCAGCCAGGGGACAGGGGGGTACTATGGCTACACCTTC. Protein sequence: CASSQGTGGYYGYTF. Full variable domain (rest looked up from reference TRBV3-1 and TRBJ1-2): DTAVSQTPKYLVTQMGNDKSIKCEQNLGHDTMYWYKQDSKKFLKIMFSYNNKELIINETVPNRFSPKSPDKAHLNLHINSLELGDSAVYFCASSQGTGGYYGYTFGSGTRLTVV.

The chain uses TRBV29-1 and TRBJ1-1; D unresolved. This CDR3 comprises 16 residues. The germline gives CDR1 SQVTM, CDR2 ANQGSEA. V lost 2 bases and J lost 1, with 17 bases in between. This CDR3 is CSVELASHHPNTEAFF. In nucleotides, the CDR3 is TGCAGCGTTGAATTGGCCAGCCACCACCCGAACACTGAAGCTTTCTTT.

The chain joins TRBV20-1 to TRBJ2-1; 12 positions match TRBD2. There are 17 residues in the CDR3. Germline V gives CDR1 DFQATT, CDR2 SNEGSKA (reference sequence). With 0 bases clipped from V and 2 bases from J, the junction kept 5 bases outside the gene matches. The CDR3 DNA reads as TGCAGTGCTAGAGAGGCCCTAGCGGGAGGGGCCTACAATGAGCAGTTCTTC. Amino acid sequence: CSAREALAGGAYNEQFF.

The sample holds many counts of this clonotype. The rearrangement joins TRBV7-2 to TRBJ2-1; 8 bases line up with TRBD2. Per the germline V gene, CDR1 is SGHTA and CDR2 is FQGNSA. The CDR3 loop spans 15 amino acids. V dropped 5 bases and J dropped 14; count of bases not matched to a gene: 17. In DNA form, the CDR3 reads TGTGCCAGCAGCCCTCGACAAATTGGGCTCGGGGGGGAGTTCTTC. It codes for CASSPRQIGLGGEFF.

Notes on this clonotype: The DNA is omitted, as the CDR3 cannot be located on it reliably, and the CDR3 follows TCRdb's listing. The chain recombines TRBV25-1 with TRBJ1-2; TRBD1 reflects the table's D call only, with no check against the DNA. The length of the CDR3 is 13 amino acids, counting both ends. The germline V gene encodes CDR1 MGHDK and CDR2 SYGVNS. This CDR3 reads CASSDFWGRGSTF.

J is TRBJ1-3 and V is TRBV20-1, with a tentative D call TRBD1 (6 bases). Germline CDR1 and CDR2: DFQATT and SNEGSKA (reference sequence). The CDR3 covers 13 residues. V was trimmed by 6 bases and J by 2 bases, leaving 11 bases between them. CDR3 sequence reads: CSAANRAGNTIYF. CDR3 sequence (DNA): TGCAGTGCCGCAAACAGGGCTGGAAACACCATATATTTT.

The table lists this clonotype with a few counts. The V gene is TRBV29-1, the J gene TRBJ2-5, with a weak D call TRBD2 (5 bases). The V end lost 7 bases, the J end lost 4 bases, and 13 bases lay between the germline ends. There are 12 residues in the CDR3. Germline V gene data show CDR1 as SQVTM and CDR2 as ANQGSEA. The CDR3 loop is CSARTLAETQYF. The CDR3, as DNA: TGCAGCGCGAGGACTTTGGCAGAGACCCAGTACTTC. Looking up the rest from reference TRBV29-1 and TRBJ2-5 gives the full variable domain: SAVISQKPSRDICQRGTSLTIQCQVDSQVTMMFWYRQQPGQSLTLIATANQGSEATYESGFVIDKFPISRPNLTFSTLTVSNMSPEDSSIYLCSARTLAETQYFGPGTRLLVL.

The chain couples TRBV29-1 to TRBJ2-1; perhaps TRBD1 as D (6 bases). V was shortened by 6 bases and J by 0 bases, with 9 bases between the two germline ends. Germline V lookup: CDR1 SQVTM, CDR2 ANQGSEA. CDR3 size: 13 residues. CDR3 amino acids: CSVTGYSYNEQFF. The CDR3 bases are TGCAGCGTCACAGGGTACTCCTACAATGAGCAGTTCTTC.

The V call is TRBV20-1, the J call TRBJ2-3; 8 bases align to TRBD2. This CDR3 is built from 13 residues. Germline CDR1 is DFQATT and CDR2 is SNEGSKA (reference sequence). Losses at the gene ends were 5 bases for V and 14 bases for J; bases not matched to a gene: 15. CDR3 protein: CSALLRGERDAYF. Written as DNA, the CDR3 is TGCAGTGCTCTGCTGCGGGGGGAGAGAGACGCGTATTTT.

This chain uses TRBV12-5 with TRBJ2-5; D is perhaps TRBD1 (5 bases). The CDR3 runs 16 residues. Germline CDR1 and CDR2: LGHNT and FRNRAP. Trimming took 0 bases from V and 0 from J, leaving 11 bases between them. The CDR3 coding sequence is TGTGCTAGTGGTTTGGTGCCTGGGGCGGACCAAGAGACCCAGTACTTC. The encoded protein is CASGLVPGADQETQYF. Variable domain in full (rest from reference TRBV12-5 and TRBJ2-5): DARVTQTPRHKVTEMGQEVTMRCQPILGHNTVFWYRQTMMQGLELLAYFRNRAPLDDSGMPKDRFSAEMPDATLATLKIQPSEPRDSAVYFCASGLVPGADQETQYFGPGTRLLVL.

This clonotype was observed once. This chain joins TRBV28 and TRBJ2-3; D is undetermined. The length of the CDR3 is 11 residues. Trimming pared 7 bases from V and 5 bases from J, leaving 7 bases between. CDR1 and CDR2 (germline): MDHEN, SYDVKM. This chain's CDR3 is CASTSLDTQYF. CDR3 nucleotides: TGTGCCAGCACTTCGTTAGATACGCAGTATTTT.

The sample holds one count of this clonotype. The chain uses TRBV7-9 and TRBJ1-1; D is unresolved. CDR3 length: 14 amino acids. Trimming removed 5 bases at V and 1 base at J, with 11 bases between. Per germline, CDR1 SEHNR and CDR2 FQNEAQ (reference sequence). DNA of the CDR3: TGTGCCAGCAGCCGAACGGCAGCGAACACTGAAGCTTTCTTT. It is translated as CASSRTAANTEAFF.

This chain links TRBV5-6 with TRBJ1-2, with 8 nucleotides matching TRBD1. The J segment lost 6 bases and the V segment lost 4 bases, leaving 2 bases of the junction unmatched. Germline values: CDR1 SGHDT, CDR2 YYEEEE. The CDR3 is 12 residues long. The CDR3 DNA reads TGTGCCAGCAGCCAGGGGGCGAATGGCTACACCTTC. Protein sequence: CASSQGANGYTF.

The chain uses TRBV20-1 and TRBJ2-6, with D perhaps matching TRBD1 (5 bases). V was clipped by 4 bases and J by 4 bases, with 17 bases between them. Germline CDR1 reads DFQATT; CDR2 reads SNEGSKA (reference sequence). CDR3 length: 16 residues. This CDR3 reads CSATQGTLGGANVLTF. CDR3 DNA sequence: TGCAGTGCTACCCAGGGAACTCTAGGGGGGGCCAACGTCCTGACTTTC.

The genes are TRBV2 and TRBJ2-4, with a weak D call TRBD2 (5 bases). Germline V CDR1 and CDR2: SNHLY, FYNNEI. Trimming shortened V by 7 bases and J by 6 bases, and 16 bases separated the two germline ends. The CDR3 sequence is 14 residues long. CDR3 sequence (DNA): TGTGCCAGCACCGGTGGAGGTGGTGGAAACATTCAGTACTTC. Its protein is CASTGGGGGNIQYF.

This chain links TRBV5-1 with TRBJ2-3; a possible D gene is TRBD2 (6 bases). Germline V gene data show CDR1 as SGHRS and CDR2 as YFSETQ. The CDR3 has 16 residues. The ends were cut back, 3 bases at V and 3 bases at J, with 17 bases in the middle. The CDR3 bases are TGCGCCAGCAGCTGGAACGGGACTGGCGGAACAGATACGCAGTATTTT. It specifies CASSWNGTGGTDTQYF.